One TCR beta chain is described in this entry. Its antigen is still unknown. Base qualities are not recorded, but no much larger clone differs from it by a single base. Germline trimming amounts to 3 bases on V and 6 bases on J, with 6 as the count of junction bases outside the gene matches. There are 14 amino acids in the CDR3, from cysteine to phenylalanine inclusive. This entry keeps only the CDR3 DNA: 42 bases, framed from base 1. The germline V gene gives CDR1 as SQVTM and CDR2 as ANQGSEA. This entry comes from a study of Graves' ophthalmopathy and Graves' hyperthyroidism (dated by TCRdb to between 2017 and 2018). Broadly, across the study: Peripheral blood was collected before any treatment was given, at the time of initial diagnosis. In total, approximately 130 blood samples were TCR-sequenced: 40 to 45 ophthalmopathy, roughly 77 hyperthyroidism and about 17 hyperthyroidism-to-ophthalmopathy patients. Once sampling was done, hyperthyroidism patients were given methimazole at a starting dose of 30 mg daily, while ophthalmopathy patients were given high-dose intravenous methylprednisolone. To explore V-J signatures distinguishing ophthalmopathy from hyperthyroidism, a discovery set of under 110 patients (around 44 ophthalmopathy, 55 to 60 stable hyperthyroidism) was enrolled. The study used TCR beta repertoire signatures to distinguish Graves' ophthalmopathy from Graves' hyperthyroidism and to predict progression to ophthalmopathy. An independent validation cohort was composed of approximately 19 hyperthyroidism patients and around 16 patients who later progressed from hyperthyroidism to ophthalmopathy. In over 5 hyperthyroidism patients, the T-cell repertoire of thyroid tissue was compared with the T-cell repertoire of blood. The investigation overall reported the following: In validation, the model predicted ophthalmopathy progression with about 70% sensitivity and roughly 72% specificity; some 13 predicted patients were CT-confirmed with GO in a median of about 6.1 months. Sample size was not predetermined statistically, and investigators were not blinded to group allocation. Most expanded thyroid clonotypes with a frequency above 0.001 also appeared in blood, which suggests that blood repertoires may reflect the immune response in the thyroid. Ophthalmopathy was separated from stable hyperthyroidism by the 13-signature model with around 89% sensitivity and 81.08% specificity in cross-validation and with 80%/75% in the test set.

For repertoire sequencing, TCR beta CDR3 regions were amplified from RNA transcripts. HTBI primers and the Qiagen OneStep RT-PCR kit were used in a first-round RT-PCR, which was followed by a second-round multiplex PCR, size selection and purification. Libraries were sequenced on an Illumina HiSeq2000 using paired-end 100 bp reads. Per the original workflow: SOAPnuke was used for read processing, and reads with adapters, uncalled bases, a mean Phred below 15, or no exact constant-primer or identifier match were discarded. High-quality paired reads were merged with COPE v1.2.5. Clonotypes were defined as unique nucleotide sequences and were aligned to IMGT TRB V, D and J references using MiTCR v1.1. Only V-J combinations with frequency above 0.0001 were analysed, covering approximately 99% of repertoires. For each V-J combination, a TCR clonal expansion and chaos score was defined as the ratio of F50 clonal expansion to chaos observed in the TCRdist matrix. Welch's t-statistics and random forest were used to narrow the features down to more than 10 V-J combinations, which were then fed into a naive Bayes classifier. The Morisita-Horn index was used to measure how similar the thyroid and blood repertoires were. TCRdb passed the public sequencing reads through fastp at Q25 and MiXCR, retaining productive beta sequences. Entries are consolidated by CDR3 protein sequence, retaining the most common genes and DNA. V and J calls and clone size were set by TCRdb, not the authors. This sample has almost 750,000 distinct CDR3 sequences in its table, and roughly two fifths of those were observed once. The ten most abundant clones make up approximately 43% of the sample.

The ophthalmopathy patients had moderately to severely active disease, with a Clinical Activity Score of 3 or higher, a NOSPECS grade of 4 or higher, and a disease duration of less than 3 months. Patients with other autoimmune diseases, uncontrolled infections, pregnancy or lactation were excluded. Diagnosis was based on clinical symptoms, serum thyroxine, TRAb, thyroid ultrasound and orbital computed tomography. Using Ficoll-Paque density gradient centrifugation, PBMCs were isolated from 10 ml of fresh peripheral blood. Trizol reagent was used to extract the total RNA, and its quality was then checked on an Agilent 2100 Bioanalyzer.

The V and J segments used are TRBV29-1 and TRBJ2-7, and TRBD1 aligns with 12 junction nucleotides. This clonotype originated in an adult man with Graves' ophthalmopathy. The sequenced material came from peripheral blood. The CDR3 protein sequence reads: CSVDLGQGAFEQYF. The DNA sequence is TGCAGCGTTGATTTGGGACAGGGGGCGTTCGAGCAGTACTTC.